This TCR beta chain derives from a study of shared clonotypes between healthy human individuals. Donors comprised healthy HIV-negative adults lacking recent acute infections or vaccinations. All of the donors resided in Nashville, Tennessee, and each was a Caucasian adult. Clones were sequenced by immunoSEQ multiplex PCR, and TCRdb holds only the in-frame ones, with some missing. Of around 500,000 clones listed, 70% to 80% are singletons. The ends were cut back, 0 bases at V and 1 base at J, with 7 bases in the middle. Germline lookup yields CDR1 SGHRS and CDR2 YFSETQ. The CDR3 totals 14 residues. The V call is TRBV5-1, the J call TRBJ2-5; D is uncertain. The sequencing sample was made of PBMCs. This receptor was obtained from a woman aged 40 to 50 in good health. Some clones in this sample may be carry-over from other donors' samples. The CDR3 protein is CASSLGRVQETQYF. The CDR3 nucleotides read TGCGCCAGCAGCTTGGGACGGGTCCAAGAGACCCAGTACTTC.